The 2 T cell receptor beta chains below were found in one sample sequenced in a study of breast tumors, draining lymph nodes, adjacent tissues. The lymph nodes were axillary draining lymph nodes from breast cancer patients. TCRdb re-called the multiplex PCR reads through MiXCR, storing one row per CDR3 protein. The sample holds around 130,000 distinct CDR3 sequences, 15% to 20% seen once. Sample: axillary lymph node tissue. All receptors come from a female donor with breast cancer. Some clones in this sample may be carry-over from other donors' samples.

This clonotype was found many times. J is TRBJ1-6 and V is TRBV2; no reliable D call. The germline V and J ends were trimmed by 2 bases and 10 bases, with 18 bases remaining between them. The germline V gene encodes CDR1 SNHLY and CDR2 FYNNEI. CDR3 length equals 16 residues. The CDR3 region is CASSERSGGSGSPLHF. The CDR3 DNA is TGTGCCAGCAGTGAAAGGTCAGGCGGCTCAGGATCACCCCTCCACTTT.

There are many counts of this clonotype. The chain employs TRBV12-3 or TRBV12-4 and TRBJ1-5; D might be TRBD1 (5 bases). The CDR3 spans 15 residues. Between the trimmed V and J ends, which lost 8 bases and 3 bases, there was a span of 17 bases. CDR3 DNA sequence: TGTGCCAGCCGAATGGCCCGACAGTCCAATCAGCCCCAGCATTTT. Its protein is CASRMARQSNQPQHF.